This T cell receptor (beta chain) was retrieved from a study of blood T cell repertoires in COVID-19. Study details: In each case, the material was cDNA or gDNA derived from T cells, B-cell-depleted T cells, or PBMCs.

This CDR3 contains 14 residues. V dropped 2 bases and J dropped 1 base, with 9 bases sitting between them. Germline assignment: CDR1 LGHNA and CDR2 YSLEER. Original processing notes: Reference gene primer amplification gave estimated nucleated cell counts. The table came from immunoSEQ multiplex PCR; TCRdb's copy has only in-frame clones and leaves some out. V and J calls and clone size are as listed in that table; D and trimming were resolved from the DNA. The table includes about 75,000 clones, 88% detected once. The J gene is TRBJ2-7, the V gene TRBV4-3; D gene uncertain. The sample comprised peripheral blood. This sequence was found in a human donor in a cohort sampled during active COVID-19. The CDR3: CASSQTRDSYEQYF. In DNA form, the CDR3 reads TGCGCCAGCAGCCAAACGCGAGATTCCTACGAGCAGTACTTC.